This T cell receptor beta chain was observed in a study of OX40 agonist ivuxolimab in advanced cancers. About the full investigation: Ivuxolimab, which targeted the costimulatory receptor OX40 (CD134), was an agonistic, fully human IgG2 monoclonal antibody. Intravenous ivuxolimab was administered to patients every 2 weeks at six dose levels: 0.01, 0.1, 0.3, 1.5, 3 and 10 mg/kg. Of the approximately 50 dose-escalation patients, hepatocellular carcinoma was present in some 19, melanoma in about 15, renal cell carcinoma in 9 and head and neck cancer in 9. A male proportion of nearly 85% and a mean age of 60 years, ranging from roughly 23 to 85, were recorded for the dose-escalation cohort. Prior anti-PD-1, anti-PD-L1 or anti-CTLA-4 therapy was permitted, and checkpoint inhibitors had been received by approximately 39% of dose-escalation patients. Partial responses occurred in three dose-escalation patients: two with cutaneous melanoma and one with hepatocellular carcinoma. Peripheral TCRbeta sequencing was intended to test whether TCR sequence diversity was altered and clonal T-cell expansion was caused by ivuxolimab. The paper reports the monotherapy dose-escalation portion (N = 52 patients) of the phase I ivuxolimab trial.

This clone was recorded only once. There is no known antigen for this receptor. No much larger clone is present one base from it, and per-base qualities are unavailable. To sequence the TCRbeta CDR3 region, genomic DNA was isolated from the sorted cells. The immunoSEQ Assay was used to sequence the TCRbeta CDR3 regions. In TCRdb, the immuneACCESS table is reduced to in-frame sequences with V and J assigned. These tables do not hold every clone; where another copy was compared, an unresolved V gene accounts for under half, and the others remain unexplained. Counted in this sample were roughly 74,000 clones; around 92% of them appeared once. The ten most abundant clones make up roughly 9% of the sample. The study at large found these results: Clonal expansion of both CD4+ and CD8+ blood T cells was observed from baseline to week 6 at doses 0.1 to 3.0 mg/kg. After ivuxolimab, more expanded clones were found on average in CD8+ T cells than in CD4+ T cells. In the 0.1-3.0 mg/kg groups, partial responders were among the patients with the lowest normalized peripheral clonal expansion, particularly in CD8+ T cells. The antigen specificity of the clonally expanded peripheral T cells was not determined. Low levels of normalized T-cell clonal expansion were also seen in some nonresponding patients.

The trial excluded patients who had a history of autoimmune disease or who were on systemic immunosuppression. In every dose cohort, peripheral blood was drawn for TCR sequencing at baseline, cycle 4 day 1, and cycle 7 day 1. The samples were taken from a phase I, first-in-human, multicenter, open-label dose-escalation trial of ivuxolimab. Adults with locally advanced or metastatic melanoma, renal cell, hepatocellular, or head and neck squamous cell carcinoma were enrolled in the trial. Before TCR sequencing, CD4+ T cells and CD8+ T cells from peripheral blood were sorted into separate populations. Spanning cysteine to phenylalanine, the CDR3 consists of 14 amino acids. Here the CDR3 DNA is all that survives: 42 bases in frame from base 1. The germline V gene gives CDR1 as SGHTS and CDR2 as YDEGEE. V was cut back by 6 bases and J by 9 bases, leaving a gap of 19 bases between them.

The V gene is TRBV5-8 and the J gene is TRBJ2-1, with the D gene tentatively TRBD1 or TRBD2, based on 6 matching bases in each. The clonotype comes from an adult with an advanced solid tumor such as melanoma, head and neck, liver or kidney cancer. The sequenced sample was CD4+ or CD8+ T cells sorted from blood, obtained in a trial of the OX40 agonist ivuxolimab. The CDR3 region has the sequence CASNPEGGGGEQFF. DNA sequence: TGTGCCAGCAACCCAGAGGGGGGCGGTGGTGAGCAGTTCTTC.